This TCR beta chain derives from a study of HIV-infected children after antiretroviral therapy interruption. Study overall: Four children interrupted treatment; four stayed on continuous treatment.

Trimming left V 2 bases short and J 2 bases short, with 11 bases between. Germline assignment: CDR1 MNHEY and CDR2 SMNVEV (reference sequence). CDR3 size: 15 residues. A 3' RACE protocol on RNA, with unique molecular identifiers, produced the TCR library. TCRdb redid the calling of the 3' RACE reads with MiXCR, one entry per CDR3 protein. The sample includes fewer than 100,000 distinct CDR3 sequences, about 7% of them seen just once. Stated treatment: PENTA 11 planned treatment interruption arm or continuous ART arm. Participants had taken at least three-drug ART for at least 24 weeks. Naive CD4+ CD45RA+ CD45RO- T cells were FACS-sorted from thawed PBMCs. This clonotype was seen many times.

The source of this sequence is a pool of human donors with HIV. This material consisted of CD45RA+ CD4+ T cells from PBMCs, pooled from several time points, taken from a donor given antiretroviral therapy, either interrupted or continuous. Subset given: naive CD4+ CD45RA+ CD45RO- T cells. The chain couples TRBV27 to TRBJ2-3; no clear D gene. Written as DNA, the CDR3 is TGTGCCAGCAGTTTAGGGCAAGCTAACACAGATACGCAGTATTTT. Its protein product is CASSLGQANTDTQYF.